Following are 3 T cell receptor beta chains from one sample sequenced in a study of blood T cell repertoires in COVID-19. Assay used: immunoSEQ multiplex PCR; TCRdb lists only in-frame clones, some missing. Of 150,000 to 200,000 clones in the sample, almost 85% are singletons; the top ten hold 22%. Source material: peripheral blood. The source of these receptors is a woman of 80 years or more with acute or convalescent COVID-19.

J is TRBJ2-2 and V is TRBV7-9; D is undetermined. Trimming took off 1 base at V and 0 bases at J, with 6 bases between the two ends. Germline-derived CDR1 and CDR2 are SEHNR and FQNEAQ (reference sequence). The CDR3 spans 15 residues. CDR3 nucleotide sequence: TGTGCCAGCAGCTTAGTGGCAGCGAACACCGGGGAGCTGTTTTTT. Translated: CASSLVAANTGELFF.

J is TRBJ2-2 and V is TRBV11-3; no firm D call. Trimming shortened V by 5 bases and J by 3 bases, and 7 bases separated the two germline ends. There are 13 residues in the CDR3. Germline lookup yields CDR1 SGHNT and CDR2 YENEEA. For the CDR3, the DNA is TGTGCCAGCAGCGACACTTACACCGGGGAGCTGTTTTTT. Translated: CASSDTYTGELFF.

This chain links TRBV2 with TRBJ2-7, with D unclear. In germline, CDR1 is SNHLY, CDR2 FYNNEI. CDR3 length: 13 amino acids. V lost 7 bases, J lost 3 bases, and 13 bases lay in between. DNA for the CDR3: TGTGCCAGCATCGAGGAAAGGATCTACGAGCAGTACTTC. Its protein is CASIEERIYEQYF. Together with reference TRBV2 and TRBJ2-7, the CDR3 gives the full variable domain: EPEVTQTPSHQVTQMGQEVILRCVPISNHLYFYWYRQILGQKVEFLVSFYNNEISEKSEIFDDQFSVERPDGSNFTLKIRSTKLEDSAMYFCASIEERIYEQYFGPGTRLTVT.